These T cell receptor beta chains were read from a single sample in a study of cytomegalovirus exposure and HLA in healthy donors. Profiling relied on immunoSEQ multiplex PCR, and the TCRdb table lists in-frame clones only, not all of them. The data show more than 250,000 clones, roughly 90% seen once. The specimen sequenced was PBMCs. The origin of the receptors is a young woman in good health and CMV-seronegative. CDR3s include the opening cysteine and the closing phenylalanine or tryptophan. A D gene is named only where the DNA matches it firmly. Not all rows give a size; the values are once, few, many and, for expanded clones, a class.

-	TRBV27	-	14	TRBJ2-1	TGTGCCAGCAGTTTATTAGGCGGATACAATGAGCAGTTCTTC	CASSLLGGYNEQFF
TRBD1	TRBV9	-	15	TRBJ1-1	TGTGCCAGCAGCGGGTGGACAGGGGTCAGCACTGAAGCTTTCTTT	CASSGWTGVSTEAFF
-	TRBV18	-	13	TRBJ1-1	TGTGCCAGCTCACCACCGACAGGCACTGAAGCTTTCTTT	CASSPPTGTEAFF
-	TRBV6-6	-	12	TRBJ1-5	TGTGCCAGCAGACAGGGAAGCCAGCCCCAGCATTTT	CASRQGSQPQHF
TRBD1	TRBV10-3	-	14	TRBJ1-1	TGTGCCATCAGTGGGGGACAGGGGGTAACTGAAGCTTTCTTT	CAISGGQGVTEAFF
TRBD1	TRBV5-4	-	19	TRBJ1-4	TGTGCCAGCAGCTTTGGGGGTGACGGGACAGGGGTAAGGGATGAAAAACTGTTTTTT	CASSFGGDGTGVRDEKLFF
TRBD2	TRBV11-2	-	16	TRBJ2-5	TGTGCCAGCAGCTTGGGGGCGGGGGGCTACCAAGAGACCCAGTACTTC	CASSLGAGGYQETQYF
TRBD2	TRBV4-2	-	16	TRBJ2-3	TGTGCCAGCAGCCAAGACTTAGCGGGGGGCACAGATACGCAGTATTTT	CASSQDLAGGTDTQYF
-	TRBV7-9	-	12	TRBJ2-7	TGTGCCAGCAGCTTCCTTGTCTACGAGCAGTACTTC	CASSFLVYEQYF
-	TRBV27	few	16	TRBJ1-6	TGTGCCAGCAGTTTTACGGTTAGCTCCTATAATTCACCCCTCCACTTT	CASSFTVSSYNSPLHF
TRBD1	TRBV4-1	-	16	TRBJ2-7	TGCGCCAGCAGCCAAGCCACCGGGACAGGGAGCTACGAGCAGTACTTC	CASSQATGTGSYEQYF
-	TRBV6-4	once	14	TRBJ1-2	TGTGCCAGCGAGTTCCGCGCCCTCGAGGATGGCTACACCTTC	CASEFRALEDGYTF
TRBD1	TRBV13	-	19	TRBJ1-2	TGTGCCAGCAGCCCTGGGCGCGCCTGGACAGGGGAGGGAGCCTATGGCTACACCTTC	CASSPGRAWTGEGAYGYTF
TRBD2	TRBV6-6	-	14	TRBJ2-7	TGTGCCAGCACCCCTAGCGGGGGGTCTCACGAGCAGTACTTC	CASTPSGGSHEQYF
-	TRBV5-1	-	12	TRBJ1-2	TGCGCCAGCAGGCAAACAGGGTATGGCTACACCTTC	CASRQTGYGYTF
TRBD1	TRBV9	-	15	TRBJ1-1	TGTGCCAGCAGCGACCGACAGGGGATGAACACTGAAGCTTTCTTT	CASSDRQGMNTEAFF
-	TRBV6-5	-	13	TRBJ1-1	TGTGCCAGCAGCCTTACAGCGAACACTGAAGCTTTCTTT	CASSLTANTEAFF
-	TRBV27	-	14	TRBJ2-2	TGTGCCAGCCGAGGCGAAGGGGTAACCGGGGAGCTGTTTTTT	CASRGEGVTGELFF
TRBD1	TRBV6-1	-	14	TRBJ2-7	TGTGCCAGCAGATCCGGGACAGCGATATACGAGCAGTACTTC	CASRSGTAIYEQYF
TRBD2	TRBV4-1	-	13	TRBJ2-5	TGCGCCAGCGGCGGGGGACCCCAAGAGACCCAGTACTTC	CASGGGPQETQYF